This T cell receptor (beta chain) came from a study of blood T cell repertoires in COVID-19. Overall study: Nucleic acid was either cDNA or gDNA, and it came from T cells, B-cell-depleted T cells, or PBMCs.

Deletions cut 10 bases from V and 0 bases from J, with 15 bases between. CDR1 and CDR2 from the germline V gene are MDHEN and SYDVKM. The CDR3 contains 14 residues. The method was immunoSEQ multiplex PCR; TCRdb's version includes in-frame clones alone and lacks a portion of them. The sample lists about 260,000 clones, 85% to 90% occurring once. Sequencing was performed on PBMCs or T cells enriched from blood (not recorded which). The chain uses TRBV28 and TRBJ1-2; D might be TRBD1 (6 bases). The TCR comes from a woman aged 25 to 39 with acute COVID-19. CDR3 nucleotide sequence: TGTGCCATACAGTCAGGGGCAGCTAACTATGGCTACACCTTC. Its protein product is CAIQSGAANYGYTF.